This TCR beta chain comes out of a study of T cells in Graves' hyperthyroidism and ophthalmopathy. The study, taken as a whole, reports: Peripheral blood also featured most of the thyroid clonotypes expanded above 0.001.

This clonotype showed up just once. Its antigen is undetermined. The investigators amplified TCR beta CDR3 regions from RNA transcripts. Using the HTBI primer set, a first-round RT-PCR was run on the TCR CDR3. Using its own MiXCR run on the multiplex PCR reads, TCRdb lists one record per CDR3 protein. The repertoire has hundreds of thousands of distinct CDR3 sequences, roughly a sixth of them found once; the top ten carry roughly 17%. V lost 4 bases to trimming and J lost 9 bases; unmatched junction nucleotides: 13. The germline gives CDR1 GTSNPN, CDR2 SVGIG (reference sequence). The CDR3 length is 15 residues.

The receptor was isolated from a woman aged 50 to 60 with Graves' hyperthyroidism that later progressed to Graves' ophthalmopathy. Material for sequencing was blood. V and J are TRBV30 and TRBJ2-1, with TRBD2 identical over 9 bases. CDR3 coding DNA: TGTGCCTGGAACCCGGGACTAGCCTTAGTCAGTGAGCAGTTCTTC. Translating it yields CAWNPGLALVSEQFF.